This is a list of T cell receptor beta chains from one sample in a study of blood T cell repertoires in COVID-19. Using immunoSEQ multiplex PCR, the repertoire was profiled, and TCRdb retains in-frame clones only, with some absent. The sample contains some 250,000 clones, approximately 81% of which appear only once. Material: peripheral blood. Receptors were obtained from a woman aged 18-35 years with acute or convalescent COVID-19. CDR3s include the opening cysteine and the closing phenylalanine or tryptophan. D genes are given only for firm matches. The listing skips clone size in some rows; elsewhere it reads once, few, many or a size class.

d_gene: TRBD1; j_gene: TRBJ2-6; abundance: NA; len: 22; v_gene: TRBV6-6; CDR3nt: TGTGCCAGCAGTCGAGCCGTTGGGATACGGGACAGGAAGGACTCTGGGGCCAACGTCCTGACTTTC; CDR3aa: CASSRAVGIRDRKDSGANVLTF
d_gene: NA; j_gene: TRBJ1-4; abundance: NA; len: 14; v_gene: TRBV18; CDR3nt: TGTGCCAGCTCCCCGGGGATGACTAATGAAAAACTGTTTTTT; CDR3aa: CASSPGMTNEKLFF
d_gene: TRBD1; j_gene: TRBJ1-2; abundance: NA; len: 14; v_gene: TRBV18; CDR3nt: TGTGCCAGCTCACCACCGAGACAGGGCTATGGCTACACCTTC; CDR3aa: CASSPPRQGYGYTF
d_gene: NA; j_gene: TRBJ2-2; abundance: once; len: 15; v_gene: TRBV30; CDR3nt: TGTGCCTGGAGTGTAGGGACAAGACTTTCCGGGGAGCTGTTTTTT; CDR3aa: CAWSVGTRLSGELFF
d_gene: TRBD2; j_gene: TRBJ2-1; abundance: NA; len: 20; v_gene: TRBV11-3; CDR3nt: TGTGCCAGCAGCTTAGGCCTCTATGGGATAGCGGGAGGGCCCTACAATGAGCAGTTCTTC; CDR3aa: CASSLGLYGIAGGPYNEQFF
d_gene: TRBD2; j_gene: TRBJ2-1; abundance: NA; len: 18; v_gene: TRBV18; CDR3nt: TGTGCCAGCTCAGCCCAGACTAGCGGGGGGAGCTCCTACAATGAGCAGTTCTTC; CDR3aa: CASSAQTSGGSSYNEQFF
d_gene: NA; j_gene: TRBJ2-7; abundance: NA; len: 12; v_gene: TRBV11-2; CDR3nt: TGTGCCAGCAGCTTATTGTCTGACGAGCAGTACTTC; CDR3aa: CASSLLSDEQYF
d_gene: TRBD1; j_gene: TRBJ1-5; abundance: NA; len: 15; v_gene: TRBV15; CDR3nt: TGTGCCACCAGCAGGCTTGGGACAGGCCTTCAGCCCCAGCATTTT; CDR3aa: CATSRLGTGLQPQHF
d_gene: TRBD2; j_gene: TRBJ2-1; abundance: NA; len: 16; v_gene: TRBV29-1; CDR3nt: TGCAGCGTTGAAGAAACGTCTAGCGGGACATACAATGAGCAGTTCTTC; CDR3aa: CSVEETSSGTYNEQFF
d_gene: NA; j_gene: TRBJ2-7; abundance: NA; len: 11; v_gene: TRBV20-1; CDR3nt: TGCAGTGCTAGAGATGGGAGGGAGCAGTACTTC; CDR3aa: CSARDGREQYF
d_gene: NA; j_gene: TRBJ1-5; abundance: NA; len: 18; v_gene: TRBV28; CDR3nt: TGTGCCAGCAGTTTAAGGCGACTGATCATTTATAGCAATCAGCCCCAGCATTTT; CDR3aa: CASSLRRLIIYSNQPQHF
d_gene: TRBD2; j_gene: TRBJ2-7; abundance: NA; len: 15; v_gene: TRBV7-2; CDR3nt: TGTGCCAGCAGCTCCCGGGAGGGACACTCCTACGAGCAGTACTTC; CDR3aa: CASSSREGHSYEQYF
d_gene: TRBD1; j_gene: TRBJ2-1; abundance: few; len: 16; v_gene: TRBV27; CDR3nt: TGTGCCAGCAGTTTATTGGGGACAGGGGTAGACAATGAGCAGTTCTTC; CDR3aa: CASSLLGTGVDNEQFF
d_gene: TRBD2; j_gene: TRBJ2-1; abundance: NA; len: 14; v_gene: TRBV2; CDR3nt: TGTGCCAGCAGGGGGGAGGGGTCCTACAATGAGCAGTTCTTC; CDR3aa: CASRGEGSYNEQFF
d_gene: NA; j_gene: TRBJ2-2; abundance: NA; len: 15; v_gene: TRBV5-6; CDR3nt: TGTGCCAGCAGCTTGTGGGCAGGGGTCACCGGGGAGCTGTTTTTT; CDR3aa: CASSLWAGVTGELFF
d_gene: NA; j_gene: TRBJ2-3; abundance: NA; len: 12; v_gene: TRBV30; CDR3nt: TGTGCCTGGAGGGGGAGTGGAGATACGCAGTATTTT; CDR3aa: CAWRGSGDTQYF
d_gene: TRBD1; j_gene: TRBJ2-3; abundance: NA; len: 14; v_gene: TRBV19; CDR3nt: TGTGCCAGTAGTGAGGACAGGGGGCCTGATACGCAGTATTTT; CDR3aa: CASSEDRGPDTQYF
d_gene: TRBD1; j_gene: TRBJ1-1; abundance: NA; len: 13; v_gene: TRBV12-3/TRBV12-4; CDR3nt: TGTGCCAGCAGTCCCGGGACAGACACTGAAGCTTTCTTT; CDR3aa: CASSPGTDTEAFF
d_gene: NA; j_gene: TRBJ1-5; abundance: NA; len: 14; v_gene: TRBV7-2; CDR3nt: TGTGCCAGCAGCTTAAGCGGGGTCAATCAGCCCCAGCATTTT; CDR3aa: CASSLSGVNQPQHF
d_gene: NA; j_gene: TRBJ2-7; abundance: NA; len: 15; v_gene: TRBV4-1; CDR3nt: TGCGCCAGCAGCCCAAACCCGGCGGGCCCCTACGAGCAGTACTTC; CDR3aa: CASSPNPAGPYEQYF
d_gene: TRBD1; j_gene: TRBJ2-7; abundance: NA; len: 13; v_gene: TRBV19; CDR3nt: TGTGCCAGTACCGCGACAGGGAGCTACGAGCAGTACTTC; CDR3aa: CASTATGSYEQYF
d_gene: TRBD2; j_gene: TRBJ2-5; abundance: NA; len: 16; v_gene: TRBV10-2; CDR3nt: TGCGCCAGCAGTGGGGGGCTAGCGGGAGTTGGAGAGACCCAGTACTTC; CDR3aa: CASSGGLAGVGETQYF
d_gene: TRBD1; j_gene: TRBJ2-1; abundance: NA; len: 15; v_gene: TRBV4-1; CDR3nt: TGCGCCAGCAGCCAAGAACCCGGGACAGGGGTTGAGCAGTTCTTC; CDR3aa: CASSQEPGTGVEQFF